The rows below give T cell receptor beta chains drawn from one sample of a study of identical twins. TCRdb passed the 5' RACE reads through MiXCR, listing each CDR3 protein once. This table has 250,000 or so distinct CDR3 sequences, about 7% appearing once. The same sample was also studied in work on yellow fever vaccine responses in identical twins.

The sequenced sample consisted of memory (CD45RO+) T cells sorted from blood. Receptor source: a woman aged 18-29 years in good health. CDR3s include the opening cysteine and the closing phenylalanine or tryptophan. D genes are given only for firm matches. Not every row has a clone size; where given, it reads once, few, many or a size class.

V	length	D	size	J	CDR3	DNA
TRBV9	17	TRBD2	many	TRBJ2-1	CASSVGGGTSRYNEQFF	TGTGCCAGCAGCGTAGGAGGCGGGACTAGCCGCTACAATGAGCAGTTCTTC
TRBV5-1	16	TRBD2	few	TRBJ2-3	CASSLVLAGATDTQYF	TGCGCCAGCAGCTTGGTGCTAGCGGGAGCCACAGATACGCAGTATTTT
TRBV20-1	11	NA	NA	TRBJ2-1	CSASRTDEQFF	TGCAGTGCTAGTAGGACCGATGAGCAGTTCTTC
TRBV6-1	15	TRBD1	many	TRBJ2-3	CASSPDRATRDTQYF	TGTGCCAGCAGCCCTGACAGGGCTACTAGAGATACGCAGTATTTT
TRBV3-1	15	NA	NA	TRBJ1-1	CASSYRRTMNTEAFF	TGTGCCAGCAGCTATAGACGGACCATGAACACTGAAGCTTTCTTT
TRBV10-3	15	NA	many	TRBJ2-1	CAIRDSPSSYNEQFF	TGTGCCATCCGGGACTCACCGAGCTCCTACAATGAGCAGTTCTTC
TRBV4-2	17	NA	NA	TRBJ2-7	CASSQDRMAGALFEQYF	TGTGCCAGCAGCCAAGATCGGATGGCGGGGGCCCTCTTCGAGCAGTACTTC
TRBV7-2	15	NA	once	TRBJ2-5	CASSLVLGGRETQYF	TGTGCCAGCAGCTTAGTCCTCGGGGGCAGGGAGACCCAGTACTTC
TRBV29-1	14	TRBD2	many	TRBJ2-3	CSAALAGSTDTQYF	TGCAGCGCCGCACTAGCGGGCAGCACAGATACGCAGTATTTT
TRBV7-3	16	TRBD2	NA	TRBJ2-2	CASSPQLAGKTGELFF	TGTGCCAGCAGCCCCCAACTAGCGGGAAAAACCGGGGAGCTGTTTTTT
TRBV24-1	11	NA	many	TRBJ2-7	CATSPPNEQYF	TGTGCCACCAGTCCACCCAACGAGCAGTACTTC
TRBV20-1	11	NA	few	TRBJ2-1	CSATRAPEQFF	TGCAGTGCCACACGGGCTCCGGAGCAGTTCTTC
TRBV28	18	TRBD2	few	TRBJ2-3	CASSQITGLAWVLDTQYF	TGTGCCAGCAGCCAAATAACAGGACTAGCCTGGGTTTTGGATACGCAGTATTTT
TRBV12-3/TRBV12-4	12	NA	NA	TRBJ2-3	CASTLRGYTQYF	TGTGCCAGCACCTTGAGGGGATATACGCAGTATTTT
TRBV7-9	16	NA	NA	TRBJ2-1	CASKGSLAGNYNEQFF	TGTGCCAGCAAGGGCTCCCTGGCAGGGAACTACAATGAGCAGTTCTTC
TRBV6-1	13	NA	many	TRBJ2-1	CASRTTSNGEQFF	TGTGCCAGCAGGACAACCAGTAACGGTGAGCAGTTCTTC
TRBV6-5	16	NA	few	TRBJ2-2	CASSYSMTANTGELFF	TGTGCCAGCAGTTACTCGATGACAGCGAACACCGGGGAGCTGTTTTTT
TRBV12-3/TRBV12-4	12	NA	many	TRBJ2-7	CASSLALREQYF	TGTGCCAGCAGTTTAGCCCTGCGGGAGCAGTACTTC
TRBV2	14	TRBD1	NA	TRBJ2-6	CASRTGSGANVLTF	TGTGCCAGCAGGACAGGGTCTGGGGCCAACGTCCTGACTTTC
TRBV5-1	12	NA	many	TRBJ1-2	CASSLDREGYTF	TGCGCCAGCAGCTTGGATCGGGAGGGCTACACCTTC
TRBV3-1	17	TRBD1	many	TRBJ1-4	CASSQERTGGRNEKLFF	TGTGCCAGCAGCCAAGAGAGGACAGGAGGAAGAAATGAAAAACTGTTTTTT
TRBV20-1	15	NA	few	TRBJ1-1	CSAGQPGTSNTEAFF	TGCAGTGCTGGCCAACCCGGGACATCTAACACTGAAGCTTTCTTT
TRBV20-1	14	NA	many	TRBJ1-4	CSARAMRGVEKLFF	TGCAGTGCTAGAGCGATGAGGGGAGTGGAAAAACTGTTTTTT
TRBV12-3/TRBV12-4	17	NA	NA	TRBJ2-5	CASSLERGGVWQETQYF	TGTGCCAGCAGTTTAGAGAGGGGAGGAGTCTGGCAAGAGACCCAGTACTTC
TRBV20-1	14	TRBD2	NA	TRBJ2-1	CSAPPTSGGPKQFF	TGCAGTGCTCCCCCGACTAGCGGGGGACCCAAGCAGTTCTTC
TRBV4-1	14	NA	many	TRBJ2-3	CASSRSGTTDTQYF	TGCGCCAGCAGCCGGAGTGGGACCACAGATACGCAGTATTTT
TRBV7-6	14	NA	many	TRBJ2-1	CASSLADQYNEQFF	TGTGCCAGCAGCTTAGCGGACCAGTACAATGAGCAGTTCTTC
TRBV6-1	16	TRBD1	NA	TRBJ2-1	CASSGPGTELYNEQFF	TGTGCCAGCAGTGGTCCCGGGACAGAGTTATACAATGAGCAGTTCTTC
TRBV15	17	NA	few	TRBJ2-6	CATSREDLGAGANVLTF	TGTGCCACCAGCAGAGAGGACTTGGGTGCTGGGGCCAACGTCCTGACTTTC
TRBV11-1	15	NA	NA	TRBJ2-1	CASSFSRGAYNEQFF	TGTGCCAGCAGCTTTTCCAGGGGTGCCTACAATGAGCAGTTCTTC
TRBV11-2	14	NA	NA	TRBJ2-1	CASSLKDAADEQFF	TGTGCCAGCAGCTTAAAAGATGCAGCCGATGAGCAGTTCTTC
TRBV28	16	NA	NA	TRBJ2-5	CASSLSMAASQETQYF	TGTGCCAGCAGTTTGTCAATGGCCGCCTCGCAAGAGACCCAGTACTTC
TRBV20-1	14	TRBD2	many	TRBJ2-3	CSASEGLATDTQYF	TGCAGTGCTAGTGAGGGACTAGCGACAGATACGCAGTATTTT
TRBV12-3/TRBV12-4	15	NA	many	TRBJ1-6	CASSLIGQTNSPLHF	TGTGCCAGCAGTTTGATTGGACAGACTAATTCACCCCTCCACTTT
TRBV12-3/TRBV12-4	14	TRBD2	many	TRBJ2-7	CASSFSGRRDEQYF	TGTGCCAGCAGCTTTAGCGGGAGAAGGGACGAGCAGTACTTC
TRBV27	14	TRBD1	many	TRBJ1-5	CASKRQGNNQPQHF	TGTGCCAGCAAACGACAGGGGAACAATCAGCCCCAGCATTTT
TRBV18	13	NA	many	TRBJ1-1	CASSPTRDTEAFF	TGTGCCAGCTCACCGACGAGGGACACTGAAGCTTTCTTT
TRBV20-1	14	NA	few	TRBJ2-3	CSASLRGRTDTQYF	TGCAGTGCTAGTTTGCGAGGCCGCACAGATACGCAGTATTTT
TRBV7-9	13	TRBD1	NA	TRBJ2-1	CASSKGQYNEQFF	TGTGCCAGCAGCAAGGGACAGTACAATGAGCAGTTCTTC
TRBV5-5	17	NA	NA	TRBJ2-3	CASSLALWRSPSDTQYF	TGTGCCAGCAGCTTGGCGCTGTGGAGGTCGCCCTCAGATACGCAGTATTTT
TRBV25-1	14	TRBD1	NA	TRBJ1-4	CASNSGTDLEKLFF	TGTGCCAGCAATTCCGGGACAGATCTAGAAAAACTGTTTTTT
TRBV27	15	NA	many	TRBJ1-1	CASSLNRVSNTEAFF	TGTGCCAGCAGCTTAAACAGGGTGTCGAACACTGAAGCTTTCTTT
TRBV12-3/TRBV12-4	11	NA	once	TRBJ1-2	CASSVSYGYTF	TGTGCCAGCAGCGTGAGTTATGGCTACACCTTC
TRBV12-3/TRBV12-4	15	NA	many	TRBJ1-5	CASSLIVGPNQPQHF	TGTGCCAGCAGTTTAATCGTAGGACCAAATCAGCCCCAGCATTTT
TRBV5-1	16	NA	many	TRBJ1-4	CASSTPVPKINEKLFF	TGCGCCAGCAGCACCCCCGTACCCAAGATTAATGAAAAACTGTTTTTT
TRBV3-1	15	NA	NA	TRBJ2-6	CASSRKGTGANVLTF	TGTGCCAGCAGCCGGAAGGGAACAGGGGCCAACGTCCTGACTTTC
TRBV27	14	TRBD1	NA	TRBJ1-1	CASTRQGGNTEAFF	TGTGCCAGCACCCGACAGGGAGGGAACACTGAAGCTTTCTTT
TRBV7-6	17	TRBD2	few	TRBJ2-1	CASSLAFSGTSLNEQFF	TGTGCCAGCAGCTTAGCTTTCTCCGGGACTAGCCTCAATGAGCAGTTCTTC